Listed here are 23 T cell receptor beta chains from one sample, sequenced in a study of glioma-infiltrating T cells. TCR alpha and beta CDR3 regions were amplified from RNA using iRepertoire nested multiplex PCR. TCRdb fed the multiplex PCR reads into MiXCR, producing one record per CDR3 protein. The sample comprises approximately 88,000 distinct CDR3 sequences, 20% to 25% of which are singletons, and 5.5% to 7.5% rests with the top ten. Sequencing input: glioma tissue, nonneoplastic brain tissue, or PBMCs (not recorded which). The receptors derive from a human donor with low-grade glioma or glioblastoma, undergoing nonglioma brain surgery, or in good health (not recorded which).

This clonotype was observed a handful of times. The chain carries TRBV18 and TRBJ2-7; TRBD1 agrees at 9 bases. CDR3 length equals 15 residues. V lost 0 bases and J lost 5; bases outside the gene matches: 5. Germline V CDR1 and CDR2: KGHSH, LQKENI. CDR3 coding DNA: TGTGCCAGCTCACCACCCGGGACAGGGATAGACGAGCAGTACTTC. This gives the protein CASSPPGTGIDEQYF.

V is TRBV3-1 and J is TRBJ2-1; possibly TRBD2 for D (7 bases). The V and J ends lost 0 bases and 7 bases respectively, with 10 bases between them. Germline-derived CDR1 and CDR2 are LGHDT and YNNKEL (reference sequence). CDR3 length: 14 amino acids. CDR3 region: CASSQDGGLNEQFF. The CDR3 nucleotides read TGTGCCAGCAGCCAAGACGGGGGGCTTAATGAGCAGTTCTTC.

This clonotype was observed at least ten times. The chain couples TRBV3-1 to TRBJ2-5, with 9 bases aligning to TRBD2. The CDR3 contains 16 residues. Germline V gene sequence: CDR1 LGHDT, CDR2 YNNKEL (reference sequence). The ends lost 0 bases at V and 0 bases at J; junction bases unmatched: 2. The CDR3 nucleotides read TGTGCCAGCAGCCAAGAGCTAGCGGGGTACCAAGAGACCCAGTACTTC. Its translation is CASSQELAGYQETQYF.

This clonotype has at least ten counts. The chain uses TRBV29-1 and TRBJ1-2; no clear D gene. V was clipped by 3 bases and J by 7 bases, with 9 bases between them. The CDR3 runs 11 residues. Germline CDR1 SQVTM, CDR2 ANQGSEA. The CDR3 nucleotides read TGCAGCGTTGATCAATGGCCTGGCTACACCTTC. This encodes CSVDQWPGYTF.

The sample holds many counts of this clonotype. This chain connects TRBV18 to TRBJ2-5; D unresolved. Trimming took 10 bases from V and 1 from J, leaving 10 bases between them. Germline V lookup: CDR1 KGHSH, CDR2 LQKENI. The CDR3 is made up of 12 amino acids. CDR3 in amino acids: CATQTLQETQYF. The CDR3 bases are TGTGCCACCCAAACGCTCCAAGAGACCCAGTACTTC.

The chain joins TRBV7-2 to TRBJ2-3, with 9 bases fitting TRBD2. CDR3 length: 16 residues. Germline CDR1 is SGHTA and CDR2 is FQGNSA. V lost 6 bases to trimming and J lost 1 base; unmatched junction nucleotides: 8. CDR3 in amino acids: CASRPLSGRRTDTQYF. The CDR3 nucleotides are TGTGCCAGCAGGCCCCTAAGCGGGAGGCGCACAGATACGCAGTATTTT.

The rearrangement joins TRBV5-4 to TRBJ1-1; D is possibly TRBD1 (5 bases). There are 14 residues in the CDR3. The ends were cut back, 0 bases at V and 1 base at J, with 7 bases in the middle. Germline CDR1 reads SGHNT; CDR2 reads YYREEE (reference sequence). The DNA for the CDR3 is TGTGCCAGCAGCTTGGCGCAGGGGAACACTGAAGCTTTCTTT. The encoded protein is CASSLAQGNTEAFF.

At least ten counts were recorded for this clonotype. The genes are TRBV29-1 and TRBJ2-7; a possible D gene is TRBD2 (8 bases). The germline V gene has CDR1 SQVTM and CDR2 ANQGSEA. V was shortened by 7 bases and J by 5 bases, with 15 bases between the two germline ends. The CDR3 sequence is 12 residues long. CDR3 sequence: CSAGRDSNEQYF. The CDR3 DNA is TGCAGCGCCGGGAGGGACAGCAACGAGCAGTACTTC.

This clonotype was observed many times. The chain carries TRBV7-6 and TRBJ2-2; D possibly corresponds to TRBD1 (6 bases). The germline V gene has CDR1 SGHVS and CDR2 FNYEAQ. The V and J ends lost 6 bases and 1 base respectively, with 12 bases between them. CDR3 length: 15 amino acids. The chain's CDR3 is CASSRDNLNTGELFF. DNA of the CDR3: TGTGCCAGCAGTCGGGACAACCTGAACACCGGGGAGCTGTTTTTT.

This clonotype was recorded many times. The V gene is TRBV15, the J gene TRBJ2-3; a weak D match, TRBD2 (6 bases). The CDR3 contains 16 residues. Germline CDR1 is LNHNV and CDR2 is YYDKDF (reference sequence). With 0 bases removed from V and 2 bases from J, the gap between germline ends came to 12 bases. The CDR3 sequence: CATSRDGSGDTDTQYF. Written as DNA, the CDR3 is TGTGCCACCAGCAGAGATGGTAGCGGTGACACAGATACGCAGTATTTT.

There are many counts of this clonotype. The chain couples TRBV18 to TRBJ1-1, with D possibly being TRBD1 (6 bases). Germline values: CDR1 KGHSH, CDR2 LQKENI. The length of the CDR3 is 15 residues. The ends were cut back, 6 bases at V and 0 bases at J, with 14 bases in the middle. In DNA form, the CDR3 reads TGTGCCAGCTCCCGGGGGGGCATCCTGAACACTGAAGCTTTCTTT. Translating it yields CASSRGGILNTEAFF. Full variable domain (missing parts from reference TRBV18 and TRBJ1-1): NAGVMQNPRHLVRRRGQEARLRCSPMKGHSHVYWYRQLPEEGLKFMVYLQKENIIDESGMPKERFSAEFPKEGPSILRIQQVVRGDSAAYFCASSRGGILNTEAFFGQGTRLTVV.

This clonotype has at least ten counts. The chain couples TRBV29-1 to TRBJ2-5, with D tentatively TRBD1 or TRBD2 (5 bases each). The CDR3 is 13 residues long. The V and J ends lost 0 bases and 7 bases respectively, with 12 bases between them. Germline CDR1 SQVTM, CDR2 ANQGSEA. This CDR3 is CSVEEGPSGTQYF. CDR3 sequence (DNA): TGCAGCGTTGAAGAGGGACCATCCGGGACCCAGTACTTC.

This clonotype was found many times. The V gene is TRBV4-1, the J gene TRBJ1-4; D is unclear. Trimming cost V 2 bases and J 1 base, with 14 bases left between them. The CDR3 is made up of 17 amino acids. CDR1 is MGHRA and CDR2 is YSYEKL in the germline V gene. CDR3 protein: CASSQSYTRGTNEKLFF. The DNA of the CDR3 is TGCGCCAGCAGCCAATCGTATACACGAGGAACTAATGAAAAACTGTTTTTT.

This clonotype was observed at least ten times. The J gene is TRBJ1-5, the V gene TRBV6-1, with 8 bases matching TRBD1. Germline lookup yields CDR1 MNHNS and CDR2 SASEGT. The CDR3 has 17 residues. V lost 6 bases to trimming and J lost 4 bases; unmatched junction nucleotides: 14. The CDR3 region is CASRRSGGLGLNQPQHF. CDR3 bases: TGTGCCAGCAGACGGTCAGGGGGCTTAGGCCTAAATCAGCCCCAGCATTTT.

This clonotype was found many times. The genes are TRBV6-2 or TRBV6-3 and TRBJ2-7; 8 nucleotides agree with TRBD1. The CDR3 has 13 residues. Germline CDR1 and CDR2: MNHEY and SVGEGT. With V trimmed by 6 bases and J by 6 bases, 7 bases remained unmatched. The CDR3 region is CASRPDRVGEQYF. The DNA for the CDR3 is TGTGCCAGCAGGCCGGACAGGGTGGGCGAGCAGTACTTC.

The table lists this clonotype with many counts. CDR3 sequence reads: CASSLTVGTEAFF. The CDR3 DNA follows: TGTGCCAGCAGCTTGACGGTAGGCACCGAAGCTTTCTTT. The gene calls are TRBV7-9 and TRBJ1-1; D not resolved. V was cut by 3 bases and J by 8 bases, with 13 bases left in between. CDR1 SEHNR and CDR2 FQNEAQ come from the germline V gene (reference sequence). This CDR3 spans 13 amino acids.

This clonotype was observed many times. The V call is TRBV7-6, the J call TRBJ1-4; D gene uncertain. CDR1 and CDR2 (germline): SGHVS, FNYEAQ. V lost 0 bases to trimming and J lost 3 bases, with 8 bases between them. The CDR3 consists of 15 residues. CDR3 sequence reads: CASSLAGLSNEKLFF. In nucleotides, the CDR3 is TGTGCCAGCAGCTTAGCAGGGCTCTCTAATGAAAAACTGTTTTTT.

About this clonotype itself: A single base separates this from a much larger clone, so it may be a read error. The chain links TRBV20-1 to TRBJ2-1, with TRBD1 matching 9 bases. The trim removed 6 bases at V and 10 bases at J, leaving 7 bases unmatched. This CDR3 is 12 amino acids long. The germline V gene encodes CDR1 DFQATT and CDR2 SNEGSKA (reference sequence). The CDR3 sequence is CSAEGQGYEQFF. Written as DNA, the CDR3 is TGCAGTGCGGAGGGACAGGGTTACGAGCAGTTCTTC.

In regard to this clonotype: A read error may produce the germline difference seen at one junction end. The chain uses TRBV11-1 and TRBJ2-1; 9 bases align to TRBD1. Looked up from germline, CDR1 is SGHAT and CDR2 is FQDESV (reference sequence). The CDR3 extends over 13 amino acids. The CDR3 sequence is CASSLYPDRGTTF. CDR3 coding DNA: TGTGCCAGCAGCCTTTATCCTGACAGGGGGACCACCTTC.

This clonotype has a count of ten or more. The genes are TRBV28 and TRBJ2-5; 11 bases fit TRBD2. The length of the CDR3 is 14 residues. Unmatched junction bases numbered 5, after V lost 7 bases and J lost 4 bases. CDR1 MDHEN and CDR2 SYDVKM come from the germline V gene. The CDR3 loop reads CASKLAGARETQYF. Written as DNA, the CDR3 is TGTGCCAGCAAACTAGCGGGAGCGAGAGAGACCCAGTACTTC.

The chain joins TRBV7-6 to TRBJ2-1; 8 nucleotides align to TRBD2. Germline CDR1 SGHVS, CDR2 FNYEAQ. CDR3 length: 16 residues. The ends lost 5 bases at V and 8 bases at J; junction bases unmatched: 14. DNA of the CDR3: TGTGCCAGCAGCCCATTGACTAGCGTGGGTAGGGATGAGCAGTTCTTC. This sequence encodes CASSPLTSVGRDEQFF. Looking up the rest from reference TRBV7-6 and TRBJ2-1 gives the full variable domain: GAGVSQSPRYKVTKRGQDVALRCDPISGHVSLYWYRQALGQGPEFLTYFNYEAQQDKSGLPNDRFSAERPEGSISTLTIQRTEQRDSAMYRCASSPLTSVGRDEQFFGPGTRLTVL.

This clonotype was picked up many times. The chain combines TRBV15 with TRBJ2-3; no reliable D call. Germline CDR1 reads LNHNV; CDR2 reads YYDKDF (reference sequence). This CDR3 has 16 amino acids. Deletions cut 0 bases from V and 0 bases from J, with 10 bases between. The CDR3 region is CATSRDVRPSTDTQYF. For the CDR3, the DNA is TGTGCCACCAGCAGAGATGTACGGCCTAGCACAGATACGCAGTATTTT.

This clonotype was recorded at least ten times. The gene calls are TRBV2 and TRBJ2-7; D is unclear. The ends were cut back, 8 bases at V and 2 bases at J, with 16 bases in the middle. The CDR3 runs 14 residues. Germline values: CDR1 SNHLY, CDR2 FYNNEI. The CDR3 DNA is TGTGCCAGCGACCGGGCCTTGAATACCTACGAGCAGTACTTC. Translation: CASDRALNTYEQYF.